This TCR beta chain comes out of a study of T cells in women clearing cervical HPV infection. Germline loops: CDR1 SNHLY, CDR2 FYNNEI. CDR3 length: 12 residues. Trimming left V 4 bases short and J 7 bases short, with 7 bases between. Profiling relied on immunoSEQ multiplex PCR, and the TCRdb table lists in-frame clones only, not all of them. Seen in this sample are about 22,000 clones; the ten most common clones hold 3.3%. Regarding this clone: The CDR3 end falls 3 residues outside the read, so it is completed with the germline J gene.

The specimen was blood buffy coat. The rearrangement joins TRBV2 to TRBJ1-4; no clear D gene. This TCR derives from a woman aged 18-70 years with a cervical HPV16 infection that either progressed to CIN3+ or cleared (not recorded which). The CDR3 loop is CASSVLFEKLFF. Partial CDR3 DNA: TGTGCCAGCAGTGTTCTTTTTGAAAAA. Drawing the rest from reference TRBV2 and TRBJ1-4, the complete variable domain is EPEVTQTPSHQVTQMGQEVILRCVPISNHLYFYWYRQILGQKVEFLVSFYNNEISEKSEIFDDQFSVERPDGSNFTLKIRSTKLEDSAMYFCASSVLFEKLFFGSGTQLSVL.